Given below is one T cell receptor beta chain in context. Its antigen is currently unknown. Different DNA sequences within this sample yield the same CDR3. This sample is part of a study of shared clonotypes between healthy human individuals. Looking at the study overall: The cohort comprised a couple of women and a few men. Their ages spanned 18 to 49 years. Each donor's CD4 naive and CD4 memory cells filled three plates apiece, CD8 naive two, and CD8 memory one.

Points from the study as a whole: A few donors showed sharing of roughly 5% of naive CD4 clonotypes.

Clones were read by immunoSEQ multiplex PCR, and TCRdb kept only the in-frame ones, dropping some. The sample has 2 million to 2.5 million clones, roughly 93% seen once; the top ten hold around 0.4%. Donors comprised only Caucasian adults living in Nashville, Tennessee. CDR3 length: 14 residues. With V trimmed by 6 bases and J by 5 bases, 4 bases remained unmatched. The germline CDR1 and CDR2 sequences are LNHDA and SQIVND (reference sequence). The chain joins TRBV19 to TRBJ1-1, with 12 bases identical to TRBD1. The source material was naive CD4+ T cells from PBMCs. Stated subset: CD45RA+ positively selected. This clonotype was obtained from a man aged 18 to 35 in good health. Some clones in this sample may be carry-over from other donors' samples. The CDR3 sequence: CASRGQGAGTEAFF. The DNA for the CDR3 is TGTGCCAGTAGGGGACAGGGGGCGGGTACTGAAGCTTTCTTT.